This section outlines one T cell receptor beta chain sequence together with its context. No antigen is known for it. No much larger clone exists at a distance of one base, and base qualities are not known. The sample contains more than one DNA sequence encoding this CDR3. Using the deep immunoSEQ assay, multiplex PCR amplified TCR CDR3 regions from genomic DNA. Genomic DNA extracted from each cell subset was distributed evenly over all wells of several immunoSEQ 96-well plates, and each plate served as one replicate. For sorted subsets, roughly 200 ng of genomic DNA, equivalent to 25,000 to 35,000 T cell genomes, went into each replicate PCR. The purified libraries were quantified using a Qubit 3.0 fluorometer, sized with a Bioanalyzer 2100, and then quantified again using the KAPA Library Quantification kit. Every immunoSEQ 96-well plate was sequenced on a separate single-read 150-cycle Illumina NextSeq 550 flow cell. As for how the authors treated the data: The immunoSEQ output contained only junctional sequences without quality scores, so filtering could not match that applied to full-length reads. Sequences were annotated with PyIR, a Python wrapper for IgBLAST v1.9, using IMGT germline references to assign V/J genes and CDR3. Reads with weak V/J assignments (E-value above 1e-6), missing CDR3, stop codons, out-of-frame junctions, or ambiguous translated residues were removed. V3J clonotypes were defined by identical inferred V gene, J gene, and CDR3 amino acid sequence. The percentage overlap between two repertoires was calculated by dividing the number of shared unique clonotypes by the size of the smaller repertoire. RTK rarefaction, the Chao1 estimator, and Recon v2.1 estimates of unobserved clonotypes were used to assess repertoire richness. Generation probabilities for all TCRbeta clonotypes obtained by the gDNA method from a handful of donors were computed using OLGA. The source is immuneACCESS, and TCRdb retained only in-frame sequences with V and J called. Part of the clones is not carried over; for the studies checked, unresolved V genes explain less than half of this, and the remainder is unexplained. V and J calls and clone size come straight from that table; D and trimming were deduced from the DNA. The sample table contains about 2,500,000 clones; only one count was recorded for 85% to 95% of them. The ten largest account for about 0.13% of the sample.

The donors were healthy, HIV-negative adults who had no recently reported acute infections or vaccinations. All donors were Caucasian adults living in Nashville, Tennessee, USA. CD4+ T cells were enriched by magnetic negative selection; naive cells were then positively selected on CD45RA, and the negative fraction formed the memory subset. After blood collection by leukapheresis, PBMCs were isolated using Ficoll-Histopaque density gradient centrifugation and then cryopreserved in the vapor phase of liquid nitrogen. Purity and quantity of every magnetically sorted T cell population were checked by analytical flow cytometry. Genomic DNA was isolated from every sorted fraction and measured by UV absorbance on a Nanodrop 2000c. The data stem from a study of shared clonotypes between healthy human individuals (dated by TCRdb to 2020 to 2021). About the full investigation: A couple of women and a few men aged 18 to 49 years were included in the cohort. Per donor, three plates each were used for CD4 naive and CD4 memory, two for CD8 naive, and one for CD8 memory. To estimate repertoire size and how much clonotypes are shared between individuals, the study performed deep sequencing of blood TCR repertoires from 4 to 6 healthy adults. To increase sequencing depth and limit assay-specific biases, TCR repertoire library preparation and sequencing were carried out by different laboratories using diverse techniques. Each donor's leukapheresis produced roughly between about 0.8 and 10 billion PBMCs.

On the study overall, not on this receptor specifically: Across a few donors, 4.5% to 6.5% of naive CD4, approximately 4% of naive CD8, 2.3% of memory CD4, and 0.4% of memory CD8 clonotypes were shared. Sampling was limited to blood, and TCR repertoires in tissue likely differ from TCR repertoires in blood. Compared with non-shared clonotypes, the clonotypes found in all four sorted-subset donors had higher generation probabilities. Pairwise subsampling led to the expectation that sequencing depth would affect the degree of clonotype sharing among donors. The small number of donors limited the genetic and exposure-history diversity represented. Incomplete sequencing was indicated by rarefaction of sorted-subset datasets, despite the large sequencing depth. Naive subsets generally had larger estimated clonotype richness than memory subsets did.

The CDR3 covers 14 residues, taking in both the cysteine and the phenylalanine. Left in the record is the CDR3 DNA by itself, 42 bases read in frame from the first base. The germline V gene yields SGHRS for CDR1 and YFSETQ for CDR2. The germline ends are 6 bases apart after V is trimmed by 0 bases and J by 5 bases. The receptor's source is a man aged 18 to 35 in good health. This sequence uses TRBV5-1 and TRBJ1-6; a tentative D match to TRBD1 spans 6 bases. What was sequenced was naive CD4+ T cells sorted from blood. The sample's cell subset or site label, decoded: CD45RA+ positively selected. The DNA sequence is as follows: TGCGCCAGCAGCTTGGCAGGGGATAATTCACCCCTCCACTTT. Translated, it reads CASSLAGDNSPLHF.